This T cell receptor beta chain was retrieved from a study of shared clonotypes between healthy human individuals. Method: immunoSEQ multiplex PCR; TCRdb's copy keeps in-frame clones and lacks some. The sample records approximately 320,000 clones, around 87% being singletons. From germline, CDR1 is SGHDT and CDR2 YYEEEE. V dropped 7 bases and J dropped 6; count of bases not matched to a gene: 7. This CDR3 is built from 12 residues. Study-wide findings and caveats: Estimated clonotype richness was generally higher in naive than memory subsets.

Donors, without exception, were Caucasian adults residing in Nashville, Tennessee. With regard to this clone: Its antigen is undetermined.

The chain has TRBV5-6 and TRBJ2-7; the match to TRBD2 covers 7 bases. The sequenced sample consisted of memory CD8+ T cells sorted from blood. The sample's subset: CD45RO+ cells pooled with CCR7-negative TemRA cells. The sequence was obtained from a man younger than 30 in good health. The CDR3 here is CASCAGEGEQYF. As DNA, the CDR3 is TGTGCCAGCTGCGCGGGAGAGGGCGAGCAGTACTTC.